The clone carrying this T cell receptor beta chain has at least ten counts. Researchers prepared the TCRbeta library using unique molecular identifiers, the study reports. A single record per CDR3 protein comes from TCRdb applying MiXCR to the PCR reads. This table holds roughly 170,000 distinct CDR3 sequences, about 6.3% found once. This CDR3 comprises 11 residues. V lost 5 bases and J lost 5, with 9 bases in between. CDR1 DFQATT and CDR2 SNEGSKA come from the germline V gene (reference sequence). The data were taken from a study of T-cell reconstitution after alpha-beta-depleted transplantation in children.

The specimen was PBMCs from the stem cell graft donor, collected from the stem cell graft. This receptor was taken from a human donor who donated a stem cell graft to a child with Wiskott-Aldrich syndrome. The V call is TRBV20-1, the J call TRBJ1-2; D not certain. The CDR3 nucleotides are TGCAGTGCTGGTTCAAAGTATGGCTACACCTTC. This sequence encodes CSAGSKYGYTF.